A selection of T cell receptor beta chains follows, all from one sample in a study of blood T cell repertoires in COVID-19. Generated by immunoSEQ multiplex PCR, the TCRdb table keeps only in-frame clones and is missing some. The data contain 200,000 to 300,000 clones, around 84% of them singletons. Sequencing was done on a sample of PBMCs or T cells enriched from blood (not recorded which). The receptors derive from a man aged 35 to 55 who had recovered from COVID-19. Each CDR3 is given with its conserved first and last residue. The D gene is left open where the match is weak. Not all rows give a size; the values are once, few, many and, for expanded clones, a class.

V gene: TRBV5-1
D gene: TRBD1
J gene: TRBJ2-7
clone size: .
CDR3 protein: CASSGAGGATYEQYF
CDR3 DNA: TGCGCCAGCAGCGGTGCAGGGGGCGCGACATACGAGCAGTACTTC

V gene: TRBV11-2
D gene: .
J gene: TRBJ1-5
clone size: .
CDR3 protein: CASSLSGMGPQHF
CDR3 DNA: TGTGCCAGCAGCTTAAGCGGGATGGGTCCCCAGCATTTT

V gene: TRBV5-6
D gene: .
J gene: TRBJ2-3
clone size: .
CDR3 protein: CASSPTTRRVADTQYF
CDR3 DNA: TGTGCCAGCAGCCCCACCACCCGACGGGTAGCAGATACGCAGTATTTT

V gene: TRBV19
D gene: TRBD1
J gene: TRBJ1-2
clone size: .
CDR3 protein: CASTPTGTGYGYTF
CDR3 DNA: TGTGCCAGTACCCCCACCGGGACAGGGTATGGCTACACCTTC

V gene: TRBV7-9
D gene: .
J gene: TRBJ2-3
clone size: .
CDR3 protein: CASSLLGADTQYF
CDR3 DNA: TGTGCCAGCAGCTTATTAGGGGCAGATACGCAGTATTTT

V gene: TRBV14
D gene: .
J gene: TRBJ2-6
clone size: .
CDR3 protein: CASSSIYSSGANVLTF
CDR3 DNA: TGTGCCAGCAGTTCGATCTACAGCTCTGGGGCCAACGTCCTGACTTTC

V gene: TRBV7-2
D gene: .
J gene: TRBJ2-5
clone size: .
CDR3 protein: CASSPGRTMQETQYF
CDR3 DNA: TGTGCCAGCAGCCCGGGTAGGACAATGCAAGAGACCCAGTACTTC

V gene: TRBV6-1
D gene: TRBD1
J gene: TRBJ1-6
clone size: .
CDR3 protein: CASSEVPRDRGDF
CDR3 DNA: TGTGCCAGCAGTGAAGTTCCCCGGGACAGGGGAGACTTT

V gene: TRBV24-1
D gene: .
J gene: TRBJ2-1
clone size: .
CDR3 protein: CATSDPGHPSSYNEQFF
CDR3 DNA: TGTGCCACCAGTGACCCGGGACACCCGAGCTCCTACAATGAGCAGTTCTTC

V gene: TRBV19
D gene: TRBD2
J gene: TRBJ2-1
clone size: .
CDR3 protein: CASSENYGQRGNEQFF
CDR3 DNA: TGTGCCAGTAGTGAAAACTATGGGCAGCGGGGGAATGAGCAGTTCTTC

V gene: TRBV11-2
D gene: TRBD2
J gene: TRBJ2-2
clone size: .
CDR3 protein: CASSRHGASGGRNTGELFF
CDR3 DNA: TGTGCCAGCAGCCGACACGGGGCTAGCGGGGGGAGGAACACCGGGGAGCTGTTTTTT

V gene: TRBV30
D gene: TRBD2
J gene: TRBJ2-7
clone size: .
CDR3 protein: CAWSGGAEYEQYF
CDR3 DNA: TGTGCCTGGAGCGGGGGGGCGGAGTACGAGCAGTACTTC

V gene: TRBV5-1
D gene: TRBD1
J gene: TRBJ2-2
clone size: .
CDR3 protein: CASSTESPGQGNTGELFF
CDR3 DNA: TGCGCCAGCAGTACTGAAAGCCCGGGACAGGGGAACACCGGGGAGCTGTTTTTT

V gene: TRBV4-1
D gene: TRBD2
J gene: TRBJ2-5
clone size: once
CDR3 protein: CASSQEKASGVETQYF
CDR3 DNA: TGCGCCAGCAGCCAAGAGAAAGCTAGCGGGGTTGAGACCCAGTACTTC

V gene: TRBV7-9
D gene: TRBD1
J gene: TRBJ1-1
clone size: .
CDR3 protein: CASSLEGGGTEAFF
CDR3 DNA: TGTGCCAGCAGCTTAGAAGGGGGCGGTACTGAAGCTTTCTTT

V gene: TRBV6-5
D gene: TRBD1
J gene: TRBJ1-2
clone size: .
CDR3 protein: CASSSPGQGNYGYTF
CDR3 DNA: TGTGCCAGCAGTTCCCCGGGACAGGGCAACTATGGCTACACCTTC

V gene: TRBV19
D gene: .
J gene: TRBJ1-1
clone size: .
CDR3 protein: CASSIDRGPNTEAFF
CDR3 DNA: TGTGCCAGTAGTATAGATCGGGGTCCGAACACTGAAGCTTTCTTT

V gene: TRBV11-2
D gene: TRBD2
J gene: TRBJ2-5
clone size: few
CDR3 protein: CASSLGSRGRGETQYF
CDR3 DNA: TGTGCCAGCAGCTTAGGGTCTCGAGGGAGGGGAGAGACCCAGTACTTC

V gene: TRBV28
D gene: TRBD1
J gene: TRBJ1-4
clone size: .
CDR3 protein: CASSGDRALELFF
CDR3 DNA: TGTGCCAGCAGTGGGGACAGGGCGTTGGAACTGTTTTTT

V gene: TRBV3-1/TRBV3-2
D gene: .
J gene: TRBJ1-2
clone size: .
CDR3 protein: CASSQRNRDINGYTF
CDR3 DNA: TGTGCCAGCAGCCAGCGAAACCGGGACATCAACGGCTACACCTTC

V gene: TRBV30
D gene: .
J gene: TRBJ2-4
clone size: .
CDR3 protein: CAWSARFTGKNIQYF
CDR3 DNA: TGTGCCTGGAGTGCCCGATTTACAGGGAAAAACATTCAGTACTTC

V gene: TRBV28
D gene: TRBD2
J gene: TRBJ2-5
clone size: .
CDR3 protein: CASSSVWGGTQETQYF
CDR3 DNA: TGTGCCAGCAGCTCAGTTTGGGGAGGGACGCAAGAGACCCAGTACTTC

V gene: TRBV27
D gene: TRBD2
J gene: TRBJ2-7
clone size: .
CDR3 protein: CASSPRDYAYEQYF
CDR3 DNA: TGTGCCAGCAGTCCCCGGGACTACGCCTACGAGCAGTACTTC

V gene: TRBV5-1
D gene: .
J gene: TRBJ1-2
clone size: few
CDR3 protein: CASSWHEEDGYTF
CDR3 DNA: TGCGCCAGCAGCTGGCATGAAGAAGATGGCTACACCTTC

V gene: TRBV5-1
D gene: .
J gene: TRBJ2-1
clone size: .
CDR3 protein: CASSLGTAFGEQFF
CDR3 DNA: TGCGCCAGCAGCTTGGGGACAGCGTTCGGTGAGCAGTTCTTC

V gene: TRBV10-3
D gene: TRBD1
J gene: TRBJ2-6
clone size: .
CDR3 protein: CAISTGVGANVLTF
CDR3 DNA: TGTGCCATCAGCACAGGGGTTGGGGCCAACGTCCTGACTTTC

V gene: TRBV3-1/TRBV3-2
D gene: .
J gene: TRBJ1-3
clone size: .
CDR3 protein: CASSQNGRGDSGNTIYF
CDR3 DNA: TGTGCCAGCAGCCAGAACGGACGGGGAGACTCTGGAAACACCATATATTTT